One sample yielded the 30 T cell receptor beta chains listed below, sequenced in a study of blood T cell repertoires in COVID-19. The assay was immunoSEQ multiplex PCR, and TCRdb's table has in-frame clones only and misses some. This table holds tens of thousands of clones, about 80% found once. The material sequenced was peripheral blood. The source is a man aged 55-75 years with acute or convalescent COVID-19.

CDR3 residues: CASSVDRSNYGYTF. As DNA, the CDR3 is TGTGCCAGCAGCGTAGATCGTTCTAACTATGGCTACACCTTC. The gene calls are TRBV9 and TRBJ1-2; D remains ambiguous. From germline, CDR1 is SGDLS and CDR2 YYNGEE. V was trimmed by 0 bases and J by 0 bases, leaving 6 bases between them. The CDR3 is 14 residues long.

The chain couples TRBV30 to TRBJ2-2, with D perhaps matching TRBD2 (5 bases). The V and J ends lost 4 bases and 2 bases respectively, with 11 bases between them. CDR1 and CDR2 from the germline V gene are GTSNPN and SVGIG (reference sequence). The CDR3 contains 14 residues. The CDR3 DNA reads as TGTGCCTGGAACCGGGAAATCAACACCGGGGAGCTGTTTTTT. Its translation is CAWNREINTGELFF.

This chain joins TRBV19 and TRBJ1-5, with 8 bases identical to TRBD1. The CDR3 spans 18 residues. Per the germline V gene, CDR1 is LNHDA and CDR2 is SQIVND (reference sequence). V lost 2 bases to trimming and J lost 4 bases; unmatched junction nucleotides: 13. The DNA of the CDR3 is TGTGCCAGTAGTATACGCTATAGGCTCCGACAGGGGAATCAGCCCCAGCATTTT. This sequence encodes CASSIRYRLRQGNQPQHF. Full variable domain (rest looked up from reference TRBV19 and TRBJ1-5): DGGITQSPKYLFRKEGQNVTLSCEQNLNHDAMYWYRQDPGQGLRLIYYSQIVNDFQKGDIAEGYSVSREKKESFPLTVTSAQKNPTAFYLCASSIRYRLRQGNQPQHFGDGTRLSIL.

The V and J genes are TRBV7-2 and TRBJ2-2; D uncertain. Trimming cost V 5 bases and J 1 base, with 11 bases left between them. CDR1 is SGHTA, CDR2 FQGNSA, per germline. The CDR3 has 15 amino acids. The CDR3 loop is CASSPIERNTGELFF. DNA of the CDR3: TGTGCCAGCAGCCCCATCGAGCGGAACACCGGGGAGCTGTTTTTT.

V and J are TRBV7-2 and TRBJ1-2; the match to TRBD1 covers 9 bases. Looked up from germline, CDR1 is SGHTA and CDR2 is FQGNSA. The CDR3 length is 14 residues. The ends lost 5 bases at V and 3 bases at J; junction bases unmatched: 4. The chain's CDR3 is CASSDRTGDYGYTF. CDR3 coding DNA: TGTGCCAGCAGCGACCGGACAGGGGACTATGGCTACACCTTC.

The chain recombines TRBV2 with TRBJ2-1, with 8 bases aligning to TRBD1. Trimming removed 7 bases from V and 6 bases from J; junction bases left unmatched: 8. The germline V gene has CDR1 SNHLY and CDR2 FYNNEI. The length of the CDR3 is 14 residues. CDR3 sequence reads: CASIRDRIPNEQFF. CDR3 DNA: TGTGCCAGCATCCGGGACAGGATACCCAATGAGCAGTTCTTC.

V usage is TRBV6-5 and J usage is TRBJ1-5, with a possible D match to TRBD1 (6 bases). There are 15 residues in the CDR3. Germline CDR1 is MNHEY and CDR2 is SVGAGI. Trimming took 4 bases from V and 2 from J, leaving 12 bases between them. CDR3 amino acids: CASSSLEGGNQPQHF. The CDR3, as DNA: TGTGCCAGCAGTTCCCTTGAGGGGGGCAATCAGCCCCAGCATTTT.

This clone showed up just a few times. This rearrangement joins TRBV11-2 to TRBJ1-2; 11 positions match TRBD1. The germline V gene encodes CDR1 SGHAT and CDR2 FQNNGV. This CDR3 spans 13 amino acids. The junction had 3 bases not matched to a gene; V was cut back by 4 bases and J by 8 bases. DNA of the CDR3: TGTGCCAGCAGCTCGGGACAGGGGGAAGGCTACACCTTC. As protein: CASSSGQGEGYTF. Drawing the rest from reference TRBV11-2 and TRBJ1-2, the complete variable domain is EAGVAQSPRYKIIEKRQSVAFWCNPISGHATLYWYQQILGQGPKLLIQFQNNGVVDDSQLPKDRFSAERLKGVDSTLKIQPAKLEDSAVYLCASSSGQGEGYTFGSGTRLTVV.

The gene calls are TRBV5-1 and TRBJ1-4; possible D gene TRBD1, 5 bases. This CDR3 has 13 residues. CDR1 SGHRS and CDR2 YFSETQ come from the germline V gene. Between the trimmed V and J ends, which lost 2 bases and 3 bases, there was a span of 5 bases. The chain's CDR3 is CASSLQANEKLFF. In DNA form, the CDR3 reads TGCGCCAGCAGCTTACAGGCTAATGAAAAACTGTTTTTT.

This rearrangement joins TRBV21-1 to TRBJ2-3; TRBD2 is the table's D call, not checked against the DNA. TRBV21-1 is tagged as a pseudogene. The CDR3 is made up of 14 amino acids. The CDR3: CASNRDSARDTQYF. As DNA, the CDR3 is TGTGCCAGTAACCGGGACTCCGCCAGGGATACGCAGTATTTT.

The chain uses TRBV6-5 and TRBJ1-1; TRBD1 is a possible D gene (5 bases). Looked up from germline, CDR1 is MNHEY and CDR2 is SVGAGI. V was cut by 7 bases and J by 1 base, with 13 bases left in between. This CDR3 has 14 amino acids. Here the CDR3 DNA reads TGTGCCAGCACTCCCTGGGGCGAGAACACTGAAGCTTTCTTT. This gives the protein CASTPWGENTEAFF.

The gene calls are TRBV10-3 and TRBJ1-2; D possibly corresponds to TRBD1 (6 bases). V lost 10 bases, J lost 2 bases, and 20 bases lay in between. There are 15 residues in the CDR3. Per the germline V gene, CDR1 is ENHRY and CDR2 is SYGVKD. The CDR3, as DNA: TGTGCCACCCGCCCCACAGGGAAAATCAACTATGGCTACACCTTC. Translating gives CATRPTGKINYGYTF.

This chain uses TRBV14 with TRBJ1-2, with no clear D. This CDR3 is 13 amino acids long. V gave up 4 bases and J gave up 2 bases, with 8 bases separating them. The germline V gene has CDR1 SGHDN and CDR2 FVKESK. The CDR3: CASSPGANYGYTF. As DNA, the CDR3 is TGTGCCAGCAGCCCCGGAGCAAACTATGGCTACACCTTC.

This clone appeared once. The CDR3 bases are TGTGCCAGCAGCTTAAAGGGAGGAGAGACCCAGTACTTC. It codes for CASSLKGGETQYF. The chain is built from TRBV5-4 and TRBJ2-5, with D maybe TRBD2 (6 bases). Germline V CDR1 and CDR2: SGHNT, YYREEE (reference sequence). The CDR3 runs 13 residues. Trimming cost V 2 bases and J 4 bases, with 9 bases left between them.

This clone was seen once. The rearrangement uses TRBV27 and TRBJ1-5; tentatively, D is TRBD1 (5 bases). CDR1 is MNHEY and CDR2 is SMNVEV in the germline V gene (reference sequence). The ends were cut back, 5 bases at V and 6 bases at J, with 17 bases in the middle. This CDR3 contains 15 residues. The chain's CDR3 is CASSEKSGYGQPQHF. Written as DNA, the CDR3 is TGTGCCAGCAGTGAGAAGTCAGGGTATGGTCAGCCCCAGCATTTT.

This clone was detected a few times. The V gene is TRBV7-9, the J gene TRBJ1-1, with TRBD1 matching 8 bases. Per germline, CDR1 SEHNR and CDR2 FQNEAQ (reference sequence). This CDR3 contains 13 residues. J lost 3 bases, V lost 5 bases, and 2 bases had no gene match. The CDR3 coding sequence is TGTGCCAGCAGCAGGACAGGGTACACTGAAGCTTTCTTT. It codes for CASSRTGYTEAFF.

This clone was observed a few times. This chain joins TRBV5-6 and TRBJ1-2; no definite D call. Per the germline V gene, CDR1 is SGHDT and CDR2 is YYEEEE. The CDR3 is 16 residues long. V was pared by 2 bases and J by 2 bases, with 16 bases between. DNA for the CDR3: TGTGCCAGCAGCTTAGAAGTTTTTGGGAGAAACTATGGCTACACCTTC. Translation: CASSLEVFGRNYGYTF. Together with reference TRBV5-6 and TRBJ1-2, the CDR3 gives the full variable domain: DAGVTQSPTHLIKTRGQQVTLRCSPKSGHDTVSWYQQALGQGPQFIFQYYEEEERQRGNFPDRFSGHQFPNYSSELNVNALLLGDSALYLCASSLEVFGRNYGYTFGSGTRLTVV.

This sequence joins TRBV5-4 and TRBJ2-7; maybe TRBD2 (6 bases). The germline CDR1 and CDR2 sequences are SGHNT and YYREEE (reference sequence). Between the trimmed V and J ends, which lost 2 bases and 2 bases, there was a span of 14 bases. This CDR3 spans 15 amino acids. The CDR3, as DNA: TGTGCCAGCAGCTTTCGAGGAGGGCCACCCTACGAGCAGTACTTC. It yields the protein CASSFRGGPPYEQYF. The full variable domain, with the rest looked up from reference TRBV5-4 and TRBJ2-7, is ETGVTQSPTHLIKTRGQQVTLRCSSQSGHNTVSWYQQALGQGPQFIFQYYREEENGRGNFPPRFSGLQFPNYSSELNVNALELDDSALYLCASSFRGGPPYEQYFGPGTRLTVT.

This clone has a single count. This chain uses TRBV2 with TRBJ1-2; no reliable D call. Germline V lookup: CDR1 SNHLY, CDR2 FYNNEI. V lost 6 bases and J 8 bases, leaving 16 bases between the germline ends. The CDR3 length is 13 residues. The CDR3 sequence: CASRVSSSGGYTF. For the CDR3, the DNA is TGTGCCAGCAGGGTCAGTTCCTCGGGAGGCTACACCTTC.

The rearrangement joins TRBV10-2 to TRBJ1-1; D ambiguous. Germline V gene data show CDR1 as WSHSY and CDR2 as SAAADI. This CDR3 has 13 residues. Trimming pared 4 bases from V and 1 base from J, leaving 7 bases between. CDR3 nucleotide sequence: TGCGCCAGCAGTGTGGCAGGGAACACTGAAGCTTTCTTT. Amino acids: CASSVAGNTEAFF.

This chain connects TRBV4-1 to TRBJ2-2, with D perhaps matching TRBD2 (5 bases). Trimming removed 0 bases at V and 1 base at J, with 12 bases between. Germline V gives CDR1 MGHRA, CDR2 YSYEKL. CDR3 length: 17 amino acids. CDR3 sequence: CASSQETKAGNTGELFF. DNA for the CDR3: TGCGCCAGCAGCCAAGAAACCAAGGCGGGGAACACCGGGGAGCTGTTTTTT.

The CDR3 nucleotides are TGTGCCAGCAGCGCAGGGGGAGGCAATCAGCCCCAGCATTTT. Its translation: CASSAGGGNQPQHF. The V and J genes are TRBV9 and TRBJ1-5, with 7 bases fitting TRBD1. Germline V gives CDR1 SGDLS, CDR2 YYNGEE. The length of the CDR3 is 14 residues. V shed 3 bases, J shed 2 bases, and the junction held 2 bases outside the gene matches. The whole variable domain, filled in from reference TRBV9 and TRBJ1-5, reads DSGVTQTPKHLITATGQRVTLRCSPRSGDLSVYWYQQSLDQGLQFLIQYYNGEERAKGNILERFSAQQFPDLHSELNLSSLELGDSALYFCASSAGGGNQPQHFGDGTRLSIL.

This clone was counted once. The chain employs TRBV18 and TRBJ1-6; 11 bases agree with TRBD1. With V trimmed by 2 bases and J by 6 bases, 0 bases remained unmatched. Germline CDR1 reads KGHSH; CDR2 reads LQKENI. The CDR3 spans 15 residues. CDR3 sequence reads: CASSPGTGGNSPLHF. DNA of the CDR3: TGTGCCAGCTCACCAGGGACAGGGGGTAATTCACCCCTCCACTTT. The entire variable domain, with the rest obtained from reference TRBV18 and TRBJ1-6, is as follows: NAGVMQNPRHLVRRRGQEARLRCSPMKGHSHVYWYRQLPEEGLKFMVYLQKENIIDESGMPKERFSAEFPKEGPSILRIQQVVRGDSAAYFCASSPGTGGNSPLHFGNGTRLTVT.

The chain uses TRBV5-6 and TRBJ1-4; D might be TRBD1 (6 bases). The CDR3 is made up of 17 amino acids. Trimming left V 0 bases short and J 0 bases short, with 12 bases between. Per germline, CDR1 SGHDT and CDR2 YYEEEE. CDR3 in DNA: TGTGCCAGCAGCTTGGGGGACAACGTTGCAACTAATGAAAAACTGTTTTTT. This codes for CASSLGDNVATNEKLFF. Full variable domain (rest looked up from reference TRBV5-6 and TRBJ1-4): DAGVTQSPTHLIKTRGQQVTLRCSPKSGHDTVSWYQQALGQGPQFIFQYYEEEERQRGNFPDRFSGHQFPNYSSELNVNALLLGDSALYLCASSLGDNVATNEKLFFGSGTQLSVL.

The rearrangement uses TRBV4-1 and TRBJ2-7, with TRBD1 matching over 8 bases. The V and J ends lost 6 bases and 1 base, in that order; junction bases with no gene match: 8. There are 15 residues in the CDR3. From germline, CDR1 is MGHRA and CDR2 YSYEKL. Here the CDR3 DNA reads TGCGCCAGCAGTCTAGGACAGGGCCTTTCCTACGAGCAGTACTTC. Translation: CASSLGQGLSYEQYF.

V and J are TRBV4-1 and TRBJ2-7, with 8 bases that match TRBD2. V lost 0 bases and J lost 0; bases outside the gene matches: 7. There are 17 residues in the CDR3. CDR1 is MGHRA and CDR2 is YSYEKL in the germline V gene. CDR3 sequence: CASSQERVTSGSYEQYF. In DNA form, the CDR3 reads TGCGCCAGCAGCCAAGAAAGGGTCACTAGCGGCTCCTACGAGCAGTACTTC.

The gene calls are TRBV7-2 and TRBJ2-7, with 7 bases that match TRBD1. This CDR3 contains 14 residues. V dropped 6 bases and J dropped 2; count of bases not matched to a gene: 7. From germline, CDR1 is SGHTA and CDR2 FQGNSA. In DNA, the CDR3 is TGTGCCAGCAGGAGGACAGGAGCTACCTACGAGCAGTACTTC. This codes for CASRRTGATYEQYF.

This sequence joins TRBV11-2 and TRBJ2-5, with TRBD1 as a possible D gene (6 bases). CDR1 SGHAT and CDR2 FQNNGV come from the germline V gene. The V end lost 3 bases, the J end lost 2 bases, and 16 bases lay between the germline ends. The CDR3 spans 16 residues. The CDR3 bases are TGTGCCAGCAGCTTGGGCAGGGGCTCGGGGCAAGAGACCCAGTACTTC. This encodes CASSLGRGSGQETQYF.

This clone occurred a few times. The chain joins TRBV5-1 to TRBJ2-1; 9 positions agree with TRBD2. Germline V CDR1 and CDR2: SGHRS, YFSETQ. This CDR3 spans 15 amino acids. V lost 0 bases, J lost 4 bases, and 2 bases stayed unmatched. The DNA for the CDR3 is TGCGCCAGCAGCTTGGGGCGGGGGGGTTACAATGAGCAGTTCTTC. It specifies CASSLGRGGYNEQFF.

The CDR3 DNA reads TGTGCCATCGGAGGGGGCTCGGATACGCAGTATTTT. It yields the protein CAIGGGSDTQYF. The chain is built from TRBV10-3 and TRBJ2-3; possible D gene TRBD1, 7 bases. The CDR3 length is 12 residues. From germline, CDR1 is ENHRY and CDR2 SYGVKD. The ends were cut back, 8 bases at V and 6 bases at J, with 12 bases in the middle.